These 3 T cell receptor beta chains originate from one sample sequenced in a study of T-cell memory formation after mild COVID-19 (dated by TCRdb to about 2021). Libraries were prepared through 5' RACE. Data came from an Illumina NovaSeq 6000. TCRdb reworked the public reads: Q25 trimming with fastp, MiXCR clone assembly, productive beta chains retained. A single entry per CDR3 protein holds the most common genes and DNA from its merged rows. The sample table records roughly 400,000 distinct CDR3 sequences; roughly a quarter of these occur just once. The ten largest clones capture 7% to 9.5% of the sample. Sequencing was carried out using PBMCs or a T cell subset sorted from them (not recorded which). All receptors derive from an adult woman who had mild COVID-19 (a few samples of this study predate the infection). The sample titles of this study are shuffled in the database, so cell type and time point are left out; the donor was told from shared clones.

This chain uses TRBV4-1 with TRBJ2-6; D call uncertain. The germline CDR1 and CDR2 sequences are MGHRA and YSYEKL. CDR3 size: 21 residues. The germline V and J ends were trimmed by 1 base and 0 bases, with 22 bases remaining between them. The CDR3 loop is CASSQVVISGTTSSGANVLTF. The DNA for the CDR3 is TGCGCCAGCAGCCAAGTCGTAATCTCGGGTACAACCAGCTCTGGGGCCAACGTCCTGACTTTC.

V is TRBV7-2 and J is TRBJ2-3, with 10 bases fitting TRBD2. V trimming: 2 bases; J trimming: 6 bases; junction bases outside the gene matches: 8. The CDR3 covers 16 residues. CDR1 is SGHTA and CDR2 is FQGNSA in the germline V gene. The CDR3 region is CASSLLPSGSRDTQYF. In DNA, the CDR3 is TGTGCCAGCAGCTTACTTCCTAGCGGGAGTCGTGATACGCAGTATTTT.

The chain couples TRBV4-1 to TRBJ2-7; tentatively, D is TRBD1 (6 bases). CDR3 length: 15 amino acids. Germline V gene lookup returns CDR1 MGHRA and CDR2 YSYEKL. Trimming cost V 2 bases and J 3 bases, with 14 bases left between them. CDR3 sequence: CASSQYAAGVYEQYF. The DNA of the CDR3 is TGCGCCAGCAGCCAATATGCGGCAGGGGTCTACGAGCAGTACTTC.